Each of the 9 T cell receptor beta chains below was sequenced from the same sample in a study of spatial heterogeneity in lung cancer. TCRdb reprocessed the 5' RACE reads with MiXCR, giving one entry per CDR3 protein. The repertoire holds 45,000 or so distinct CDR3 sequences, with about an eighth as singletons. The sample's time point: sample taken at primary tumor resection. In each case, whole RNA from tumor, nontumor lung or frozen PBMC was sequenced unsorted. Sequencing used PBMCs, obtained at surgery. These TCRs come from a female donor with early-stage non-small cell lung cancer.

This clonotype was seen ten or more times. The chain is built from TRBV2 and TRBJ1-5; 7 bases align to TRBD1. The V gene end was trimmed by 7 bases and the J gene end by 4 bases; junction bases not matched to a gene: 10. Germline CDR1 reads SNHLY; CDR2 reads FYNNEI. The CDR3 length is 15 residues. CDR3 coding DNA: TGTGCCAGCACCTCCGGGACAGAGAGTAATCAGCCCCAGCATTTT. It yields the protein CASTSGTESNQPQHF.

The chain is built from TRBV6-2 or TRBV6-3 and TRBJ1-5, with 10 bases matching TRBD1. CDR1 MNHEY and CDR2 SVGEGT come from the germline V gene. This CDR3 spans 19 amino acids. Trimming removed 5 bases from V and 0 bases from J; junction bases left unmatched: 13. CDR3 region: CASSITRDRGLFSNQPQHF. CDR3 sequence (DNA): TGTGCCAGCAGTATTACCCGGGACAGGGGCCTCTTTAGCAATCAGCCCCAGCATTTT.

This clonotype turned up a few times. This sequence joins TRBV27 and TRBJ1-4, with a tentative D call TRBD1 (5 bases). CDR1 and CDR2 (germline): MNHEY, SMNVEV (reference sequence). The CDR3 is made up of 16 amino acids. Trimming pared 4 bases from V and 7 bases from J, leaving 19 bases between. DNA of the CDR3: TGTGCCAGCAGTTCGGCAGGGTGGCCTCAAAGTGAAAAACTGTTTTTT. Translation gives CASSSAGWPQSEKLFF.

This clonotype was counted many times. The V and J genes are TRBV7-2 and TRBJ1-6; D gene unclear. The CDR3 covers 12 residues. Trimming stripped 4 bases from V and 2 bases from J, with 0 bases between. CDR1 and CDR2 from the germline V gene are SGHTA and FQGNSA. The CDR3 DNA is TGTGCCAGCAGCTCCTATAATTCACCCCTCCACTTT. It encodes CASSSYNSPLHF.

The chain carries TRBV20-1 and TRBJ2-7, with 12 bases matching TRBD2. Germline CDR1 is DFQATT and CDR2 is SNEGSKA (reference sequence). After removal of 2 bases from V and 7 bases from J, the junction contained 3 bases not matched to a gene. The CDR3 consists of 13 residues. The CDR3 loop is CSARLAGGHEQYF. CDR3 nucleotide sequence: TGCAGTGCTAGACTAGCGGGGGGGCATGAGCAGTACTTC.

This clonotype has only a few counts. The gene calls are TRBV2 and TRBJ2-7; maybe TRBD1 (5 bases). CDR1 is SNHLY, CDR2 FYNNEI, per germline. This CDR3 has 13 residues. The V end was cut by 7 bases, the J end by 2 bases, with 12 bases between. CDR3 nucleotide sequence: TGTGCCAGCAACGGAGTAGGGGCCTACGAGCAGTACTTC. This gives the protein CASNGVGAYEQYF.

In its sample, this clonotype ranks as large. The chain recombines TRBV28 with TRBJ2-7; D is ambiguous. V lost 7 bases, J lost 4 bases, and 14 bases lay in between. CDR1 and CDR2 (germline): MDHEN, SYDVKM. The CDR3 loop spans 13 amino acids. As DNA, the CDR3 is TGTGCCAGCACCCCCGACGTACTATACGAGCAGTACTTC. Amino acid sequence: CASTPDVLYEQYF.

Points on this clonotype: Being one base from a much bigger clone, this may be a read error. This chain joins TRBV9 and TRBJ1-4; TRBD1 aligns across 7 bases. Trimming at V came to 6 bases and at J to 6 bases, leaving 8 bases not matched to a gene. The CDR3 is made up of 14 amino acids. Per germline, CDR1 SGDLS and CDR2 YYNGEE. The CDR3 protein is CASNEGGVDEKLFF. The CDR3 DNA reads as TGTGCCAGCAACGAAGGGGGCGTCGATGAAAAACTGTTTTTT.

The chain links TRBV7-6 to TRBJ1-1; D is unclear. The CDR3 is 15 amino acids. CDR1 SGHVS and CDR2 FNYEAQ come from the germline V gene. The V end lost 1 base, the J end lost 0 bases, and 9 bases lay between the germline ends. CDR3 coding DNA: TGTGCCAGCAGCTTAGATCCGGGGATGAACACTGAAGCTTTCTTT. This translates into CASSLDPGMNTEAFF. The variable domain in full, completed from reference TRBV7-6 and TRBJ1-1, reads GAGVSQSPRYKVTKRGQDVALRCDPISGHVSLYWYRQALGQGPEFLTYFNYEAQQDKSGLPNDRFSAERPEGSISTLTIQRTEQRDSAMYRCASSLDPGMNTEAFFGQGTRLTVV.